The rows below give T cell receptor beta chains drawn from one sample of a study of cytomegalovirus exposure and HLA in healthy donors. The protocol was immunoSEQ multiplex PCR, while the TCRdb copy is restricted to in-frame clones and leaves out a portion. The sample yields about 120,000 clones, approximately 76% seen once. Sequenced sample: PBMCs. These receptors all stem from a man aged 60 to 75 in good health and CMV-seropositive. Both conserved end residues are part of each CDR3. D genes are given only for firm matches. Clone size, where shown, is once, few, many, or a class for clones that have expanded.

V gene	J gene	D gene	clone size	CDR3 protein	CDR3 DNA
TRBV5-1	TRBJ1-1	-	few	CASTAVTGYDTEAFF	TGCGCCAGCACCGCCGTAACGGGTTACGACACTGAAGCTTTCTTT
TRBV28	TRBJ1-1	-	-	CASLGDLGAFF	TGTGCCAGTTTGGGAGACTTAGGGGCTTTCTTT
TRBV10-3	TRBJ1-2	-	-	CAISESSYGYTF	TGTGCCATCAGTGAGAGCTCTTATGGCTACACCTTC
TRBV4-1	TRBJ2-7	TRBD1	-	CASSQVHTGQGGYEQYF	TGCGCCAGCAGCCAAGTCCACACGGGACAGGGTGGGTACGAGCAGTACTTC
TRBV27	TRBJ2-2	TRBD2	-	CASSLLAGVLSNTGELFF	TGTGCCAGCAGCTTACTAGCGGGAGTTCTTTCAAACACCGGGGAGCTGTTTTTT
TRBV5-3	TRBJ1-5	-	-	CASGPKGVRRSNQPQHF	TGTGCCAGTGGGCCCAAGGGGGTTCGGCGGAGCAATCAGCCCCAGCATTTT
TRBV4-2	TRBJ2-7	-	-	CASSPSLGLQPVLPGQYF	TGTGCCAGCAGCCCCTCGCTGGGCCTTCAACCGGTCCTCCCAGGGCAGTACTTC
TRBV5-4	TRBJ2-5	TRBD2	-	CASSLALAGGQETQYF	TGTGCCAGCAGCTTGGCCCTAGCGGGGGGACAAGAGACCCAGTACTTC
TRBV28	TRBJ1-4	-	few	CASSLAAEKLFF	TGTGCCAGCAGTTTAGCGGCGGAGAAACTGTTTTTT
TRBV18	TRBJ1-6	-	-	CASSRLDSNSPLHF	TGTGCCAGCTCACGACTAGACAGTAATTCACCCCTCCACTTT
TRBV2	TRBJ1-3	TRBD1	few	CASSVQGRGNTIYF	TGTGCCAGCAGTGTACAGGGGAGAGGAAACACCATATATTTT
TRBV5-1	TRBJ2-3	-	few	CASSLGQVNTDTQYF	TGCGCCAGCAGCTTGGGACAGGTGAACACAGATACGCAGTATTTT
TRBV9	TRBJ2-3	-	-	CASSVAHAALGPDTQYF	TGTGCCAGCAGCGTAGCTCACGCAGCCTTGGGGCCAGATACGCAGTATTTT
TRBV29-1	TRBJ1-1	-	-	CSVESPPGAFF	TGCAGCGTTGAATCCCCCCCGGGAGCTTTCTTT
TRBV27	TRBJ2-7	TRBD2	few	CASSPRGSGSYEQYF	TGTGCCAGCAGTCCCCGGGGTAGCGGGAGCTACGAGCAGTACTTC
TRBV7-8	TRBJ2-7	TRBD2	-	CASSVSGRTSYEQYF	TGTGCCAGCAGCGTTAGCGGGAGAACCTCCTACGAGCAGTACTTC
TRBV5-4	TRBJ2-7	TRBD2	-	CASSTRVGAGDEQYF	TGTGCCAGCAGCACCCGAGTTGGAGCGGGAGACGAGCAGTACTTC
TRBV2	TRBJ1-5	-	-	CASKRGRGDQPQHF	TGTGCCAGCAAACGGGGTCGGGGGGATCAGCCCCAGCATTTT
TRBV2	TRBJ2-7	TRBD2	-	CASSAASGTYEQYF	TGTGCCAGCAGTGCGGCTAGCGGGACCTACGAGCAGTACTTC
TRBV2	TRBJ1-1	-	-	CASTPLGVQGTEAFF	TGTGCCAGCACCCCTCTTGGGGTTCAGGGCACTGAAGCTTTCTTT
TRBV2	TRBJ1-3	TRBD1	-	CASGPGQGAGNTIYF	TGTGCCAGCGGACCGGGACAGGGGGCTGGAAACACCATATATTTT
TRBV30	TRBJ2-6	-	-	CAWSSGLGGANVLTF	TGTGCCTGGAGTAGCGGGCTTGGAGGGGCCAACGTCCTGACTTTC
TRBV6-1	TRBJ2-3	TRBD1	few	CASSKNRGDTQYF	TGTGCCAGCAGTAAAAACAGGGGAGATACGCAGTATTTT
TRBV5-1	TRBJ1-6	-	-	CASSSGPSGGSPLHF	TGCGCCAGCAGCTCAGGGCCTTCCGGGGGTTCACCCCTCCACTTT
TRBV6-1	TRBJ2-7	TRBD2	-	CAGGASGGSYEQYF	TGTGCCGGAGGGGCTAGCGGGGGATCCTACGAGCAGTACTTC
TRBV13	TRBJ2-3	-	-	CASSLGVRGATDTQYF	TGTGCCAGCAGCTTAGGAGTCCGGGGGGCCACAGATACGCAGTATTTT
TRBV21-1	TRBJ1-5	-	-	CASSSGQGQNQPQHF	TGTGCCAGCAGCAGCGGACAGGGCCAGAATCAGCCCCAGCATTTT
TRBV29-1	TRBJ2-7	TRBD1	-	CSVEDRGVSYEQYF	TGCAGCGTTGAGGACAGGGGAGTCTCCTACGAGCAGTACTTC
TRBV2	TRBJ1-1	-	once	CASSGYREGRHSTEAFF	TGTGCCAGCAGTGGATATAGGGAAGGGAGACATAGTACTGAAGCTTTCTTT
TRBV11-2	TRBJ2-1	TRBD1	-	CASSEGQGALVFF	TGTGCCAGCAGCGAGGGACAGGGGGCGTTGGTGTTCTTC
TRBV2	TRBJ2-1	TRBD2	once	CASSEEASGGHEQFF	TGTGCCAGCAGTGAAGAGGCTAGCGGGGGGCATGAGCAGTTCTTC
TRBV6-5	TRBJ1-6	-	-	CASSYSVTEYNSPLHF	TGTGCCAGCAGTTACTCCGTGACAGAGTATAATTCACCCCTCCACTTT
TRBV4-1	TRBJ1-2	-	-	CASSQVSSPGYTF	TGCGCCAGCAGCCAAGTCTCCAGCCCGGGGTACACCTTC
TRBV29-1	TRBJ1-1	-	-	CSVYTLSGTEAFF	TGCAGCGTATACACACTAAGTGGGACTGAAGCTTTCTTT
TRBV30	TRBJ1-1	TRBD1	-	CAWTDRGTEAFF	TGTGCCTGGACCGACAGGGGCACTGAAGCTTTCTTT
TRBV29-1	TRBJ1-1	-	-	CSVLGGAVNTEAFF	TGCAGCGTGTTGGGAGGGGCTGTGAACACTGAAGCTTTTTTT
TRBV9	TRBJ1-5	-	-	CASSAGDRSNQPQHF	TGTGCCAGCAGCGCAGGAGACAGGAGCAATCAGCCCCAGCATTTT
TRBV6-1	TRBJ1-2	TRBD1	-	CASRDRGFDGYTF	TGTGCCAGCAGGGACAGGGGATTTGATGGCTACACCTTC
TRBV7-9	TRBJ1-2	-	-	CSSSLTWTENYGYTF	TGTTCCAGCAGCTTGACCTGGACAGAGAACTATGGCTACACCTTC
TRBV4-1	TRBJ1-2	-	few	CASSLLPGGAGYTF	TGCGCCAGCAGCCTGCTGCCGGGGGGGGCTGGCTACACCTTC
TRBV5-6	TRBJ1-2	-	-	CASSLDRNYGYTF	TGTGCCAGCAGCTTGGACAGAAACTATGGCTACACCTTC
TRBV9	TRBJ2-3	-	-	CASRVGSGSTDTQYF	TGTGCCAGCAGGGTAGGAAGCGGGAGCACAGATACGCAGTATTTT
TRBV6-4	TRBJ1-1	-	few	CASSMGGTTEAFF	TGTGCCAGCAGTATGGGGGGGACAACTGAAGCTTTCTTT
TRBV29-1	TRBJ2-2	TRBD2	-	CSVGATSGGRTGELFF	TGCAGCGTTGGGGCAACTAGCGGGGGTAGGACCGGGGAGCTGTTTTTT
TRBV5-1	TRBJ1-4	TRBD1	-	CASSPPEDRLNEKLFF	TGCGCCAGCAGCCCCCCGGAGGACAGGTTGAATGAAAAACTGTTTTTT
TRBV13	TRBJ1-5	-	few	CASSLRGDNQPQHF	TGTGCCAGCAGCTTACGGGGGGACAATCAGCCCCAGCATTTT
TRBV28	TRBJ1-2	-	-	CASSFGAETRTF	TGTGCCAGCAGTTTTGGGGCGGAGACTCGCACCTTC
TRBV5-1	TRBJ1-1	-	once	CASSLGADTEAFF	TGCGCCAGCAGCTTGGGAGCGGATACTGAAGCTTTCTTT
TRBV5-1	TRBJ2-1	TRBD1	-	CASSFALTGGAYNEQFF	TGCGCCAGCAGCTTCGCCCTGACAGGGGGCGCCTACAATGAGCAGTTCTTC
TRBV2	TRBJ2-7	-	-	CAGSAAAQRREQYF	TGTGCCGGGTCGGCCGCAGCCCAAAGGAGGGAGCAGTACTTC
TRBV29-1	TRBJ2-1	-	-	CSVRVQSKSYNEQFF	TGCAGCGTCCGAGTACAGAGTAAATCCTACAATGAGCAGTTCTTC
TRBV9	TRBJ2-5	TRBD2	few	CASSFGTSGEETQYF	TGTGCCAGCAGCTTCGGGACTAGCGGGGAAGAGACCCAGTACTTC